This TCR beta chain was obtained from a study of OX40 agonist ivuxolimab in advanced cancers. In terms of the full investigation: The costimulatory receptor OX40 (CD134) was targeted by ivuxolimab, a fully human IgG2 agonistic monoclonal antibody. The point of sequencing TCRbeta in the periphery was to test whether ivuxolimab changed TCR sequence diversity and drove clonal T-cell expansion. A male proportion of around 83% and a mean age of roughly 55 years, ranging from about 20 to 79, were recorded for the dose-escalation cohort. Intravenous ivuxolimab was administered to patients every 2 weeks at six dose levels: 0.01, 0.1, 0.3, 1.5, 3 and 10 mg/kg. The paper describes the monotherapy dose-escalation part (N of about 47 patients) of the phase I trial of ivuxolimab. Among the roughly 50 dose-escalation patients, about 19 had hepatocellular carcinoma, roughly 15 melanoma, 9 renal cell carcinoma and 9 head and neck cancer. Patients were allowed to have had prior anti-PD-1, anti-PD-L1 or anti-CTLA-4 therapy, and about 40% of the dose-escalation patients had been treated with checkpoint inhibitors. Partial responses occurred in three dose-escalation patients: two with cutaneous melanoma and one with hepatocellular carcinoma.

Clipping removes 0 bases from V and 5 bases from J, with 6 as the unmatched junction base count. Including the terminal cysteine and phenylalanine, the CDR3 comprises 17 residues. The sequence is cut down to CDR3 DNA, 51 bases in frame from base 1. The trial excluded patients who had a history of autoimmune disease or were on systemic immunosuppression. Peripheral blood for TCR sequencing was collected from all dose cohorts at baseline, on cycle 4 day 1, and on cycle 7 day 1. Samples came from an open-label, multicenter, first-in-human phase I dose-escalation trial of ivuxolimab. Adults with locally advanced or metastatic melanoma, renal cell carcinoma, hepatocellular carcinoma or head and neck squamous cell carcinoma were enrolled in the trial. Before TCR sequencing, CD4+ T cells and CD8+ T cells from peripheral blood were sorted into separate populations. Note on this clone: Its antigen is unknown. No much larger clonotype is one base removed from it; base qualities were not supplied.

General study outcomes and caveats: Low levels of normalized T-cell clonal expansion were also shown by some nonresponding patients. Clonal expansion of both CD4+ and CD8+ blood T cells was observed from baseline to week 6 at doses 0.1 to 3.0 mg/kg. In the 0.1-3.0 mg/kg groups, partial responders had among the lowest normalized peripheral clonal expansion, particularly in CD8+ T cells. On average, CD8+ T cells showed more expanded clones than CD4+ T cells after ivuxolimab. The antigen specificity of the peripheral T cells that underwent clonal expansion was not determined.

To sequence the TCRbeta CDR3 region, genomic DNA was isolated from the sorted cells. TCRbeta CDR3 regions were sequenced using the immunoSEQ Assay. Held by TCRdb, this immuneACCESS table contains in-frame sequences only and omits some clones. Under half of the omission traces to an unresolved V gene where checked; the cause of the rest is unknown. The sample table lists tens of thousands of clones, 80% to 85% of them with a count of one. Clones ranked in the top ten supply nearly 4.5% of the sample. The source is an adult with an advanced solid tumor such as melanoma, head and neck, liver or kidney cancer. The chain is made from TRBV23-1 and TRBJ2-1, with 11 bases aligning to TRBD2. TRBV23-1 is known as an ORF, though its function is uncertain. The material sequenced was CD4+ or CD8+ T cells sorted from blood, taken in a trial of the OX40 agonist ivuxolimab. DNA sequence: TGCGCCAGCAGTCAATCCGCGACTAGCGGGGATCACAATGAGCAGTTCTTC. Its translation is CASSQSATSGDHNEQFF.